This T cell receptor (beta chain) was documented in a study of shared T cell receptors in the human thymus. Clones were sequenced by immunoSEQ multiplex PCR, and TCRdb holds only the in-frame ones, with some missing. The repertoire holds 600,000 or so clones, with roughly 86% as singletons. This clone was recorded only once. This sample was also put to use in a study of human thymus T cells. Per that paper: Thymic samples were excised during corrective heart operations. Use of V and J genes seemed skewed within the thymic and blood repertoires.

The receptor was isolated from a boy in the first two years of life with a congenital heart defect. The sample comprised thymocytes.

This CDR3 is CASSLGTGTKSYEQYF. CDR3 nucleotide sequence: TGTGCCAGCAGCTTAGGGACCGGGACTAAGTCCTACGAGCAGTACTTC. The chain couples TRBV7-9 to TRBJ2-7; TRBD2 matches 7 bases. This CDR3 has 16 residues. Germline CDR1 SEHNR, CDR2 FQNEAQ (reference sequence). J was trimmed by 1 base and V by 1 base; bases with no gene match: 7.